The following is a TCR beta chain sequence with its context. This may be a read error, as it is one base from a much larger clone. This specimen belongs to a study of tumor-infiltrating lymphocytes in primary liver carcinoma. Turning to the study itself: Subjects presented with primary liver carcinoma managed by surgical resection.

Germline DNA was extracted alongside blood RNA, which was obtained from unsorted whole blood. Patients in the cohort were treatment-naive and living with chronic HBV infection. The template, about 540 ng total RNA, yielded TCR beta cDNA made with a constant-region primer. Slightly modified ARM-PCR served as the procedure for the TCR beta libraries. These libraries came from three rounds of nested multiplex PCR. TCRdb independently ran MiXCR on the multiplex PCR reads; one entry per CDR3 protein. The sample shows 300,000 to 350,000 distinct CDR3 sequences, less than 70% of them seen only once. This receptor was obtained from a middle-aged man with primary liver carcinoma and hepatitis B virus infection. Input material: peripheral blood.

CDR3 sequence (DNA): TGTGCCAGCAGAGGACGGGGAGGGACCGGGGAGCTGTTTTTT. Translated: CASRGRGGTGELFF. The chain combines TRBV12-3 or TRBV12-4 with TRBJ2-2, with TRBD2 matching over 7 bases. Trimming removed 6 bases from V and 5 bases from J; junction bases left unmatched: 6. The CDR3 runs 14 residues.